Below are 7 T cell receptor beta chains sequenced from a single sample in a study of monozygotic twins with inflammatory bowel disease. TCRdb reprocessed the 5' RACE reads, with one entry per CDR3 protein and no DNA. The table for this sample gives about 440,000 distinct CDR3 sequences. Sequencing input: blood. The receptor source for this set is a human donor with ulcerative colitis or Crohn's disease, or a healthy co-twin of an affected twin (not recorded which).

The chain links TRBV19 to TRBJ2-3; TCRdb reports TRBD2, a call that lacks DNA to check it against. Germline V gives CDR1 LNHDA, CDR2 SQIVND (reference sequence). This CDR3 has 15 residues. The CDR3 protein is CASSNSGTKTDTQYF.

The gene calls are TRBV10-3 and TRBJ2-5. Germline-derived CDR1 and CDR2 are ENHRY and SYGVKD. CDR3 length: 13 residues. This chain's CDR3 is CASLETKGETQYF.

This chain joins TRBV5-1 and TRBJ1-6. Germline V CDR1 and CDR2: SGHRS, YFSETQ. The length of the CDR3 is 17 residues. The CDR3 sequence: CASSSLPSSSYNSPLHF.

The gene calls are TRBV11-1 and TRBJ2-7. CDR1 SGHAT and CDR2 FQDESV come from the germline V gene (reference sequence). The CDR3 loop spans 14 amino acids. CDR3 sequence reads: CASSSRLGSYEQYF.

The chain recombines TRBV6-5 with TRBJ2-4; TCRdb returns TRBD1, unconfirmable since there is no DNA. This CDR3 is 11 amino acids long. Per the germline V gene, CDR1 is MNHEY and CDR2 is SVGAGI. CDR3 residues: CASTALNIQYF.

The rearrangement joins TRBV9 to TRBJ2-1; lacking DNA, the TRBD1 call made by TCRdb goes unchecked. This CDR3 contains 15 residues. CDR1 is SGDLS, CDR2 YYNGEE, per germline. Here the CDR3 reads CASSPRGSPGHEQFF. Full variable domain (outside the CDR3, taken from reference TRBV9 and TRBJ2-1): DSGVTQTPKHLITATGQRVTLRCSPRSGDLSVYWYQQSLDQGLQFLIQYYNGEERAKGNILERFSAQQFPDLHSELNLSSLELGDSALYFCASSPRGSPGHEQFFGPGTRLTVL.

This CDR3 reads CASSQDRGSTEAFF. This sequence joins TRBV3-1 and TRBJ1-1; the D call from TCRdb, TRBD1, cannot be confirmed without DNA. This CDR3 has 14 amino acids. Germline V gene lookup returns CDR1 LGHDT and CDR2 YNNKEL (reference sequence).